This T cell receptor beta chain derives from a study of cytomegalovirus exposure and HLA in healthy donors. Study results and limitations: The authors listed 150 or so TCR beta chains as cytomegalovirus-associated.

Here immunoSEQ multiplex PCR was the method, and the copy in TCRdb shows in-frame clones only, minus some. The repertoire holds under 200,000 clones, with about 96% as singletons. After removal of 6 bases from V and 1 base from J, the junction contained 13 bases not matched to a gene. The CDR3 contains 17 residues. Germline V gene sequence: CDR1 SGDLS, CDR2 YYNGEE. Remarks on this clone: What it recognizes is unknown.

The receptor was isolated from a woman between 18 and 29 years old in good health and CMV-seronegative. V is TRBV9 and J is TRBJ2-3; 8 bases fit TRBD2. The sequenced sample was PBMCs. The CDR3 DNA reads as TGTGCCAGCACCCCTAGTGGGAGCGGGGGTGGCACAGATACGCAGTATTTT. Its protein is CASTPSGSGGGTDTQYF.